The 21 T cell receptor beta chains below come from one sample, sequenced in a study of CD8+CD57+ T cells in acquired aplastic anemia. It was genomic DNA that served as the template for profiling TCR beta VDJ and CDR3. TCRdb reanalysed the reads using MiXCR and keeps one entry per CDR3 protein. The sample carries a few hundred thousand distinct CDR3 sequences, approximately 33% recorded once. For sequencing, patients were chosen who had shown expansion of CD8+CD57+ cells by flow cytometry. The sample consisted of sorted CD4+, CD8+, or CD8+CD57+ T cells (not recorded which) from PBMCs. These receptor sequences come from a human donor with aplastic anemia.

This clonotype was found many times. This chain uses TRBV25-1 with TRBJ2-4, with TRBD2 as a possible D gene (5 bases). Trimming stripped 5 bases from V and 0 bases from J, with 11 bases between. The germline CDR1 and CDR2 sequences are MGHDK and SYGVNS. This CDR3 is 15 amino acids long. The CDR3 reads CASSRIEGAKNIQYF. CDR3 coding DNA: TGTGCCAGCAGTCGAATAGAGGGAGCCAAAAACATTCAGTACTTC.

This chain connects TRBV27 to TRBJ1-6, with 7 bases aligning to TRBD1. The germline CDR1 and CDR2 sequences are MNHEY and SMNVEV (reference sequence). The CDR3 length is 14 residues. V was pared by 7 bases and J by 7 bases, with 7 bases of the junction left unmatched. The CDR3 loop is CASTLQGDNSPLHF. CDR3 nucleotides: TGTGCCAGCACTCTCCAGGGGGACAATTCACCCCTCCACTTT.

This clonotype has more than one count but fewer than ten. The CDR3 reads CASSLVGTSGEDEQFF. In nucleotides, the CDR3 is TGTGCCAGCAGCTTAGTAGGGACTAGCGGGGAGGATGAGCAGTTCTTC. V gene TRBV11-2 combines with J gene TRBJ2-1, with TRBD2 matching 13 bases. After removal of 1 base from V and 8 bases from J, the junction contained 5 bases not matched to a gene. From germline, CDR1 is SGHAT and CDR2 FQNNGV. The CDR3 covers 16 residues.

There are a few counts of this clonotype. The chain employs TRBV5-6 and TRBJ1-5; perhaps TRBD1 as D (5 bases). The CDR3 contains 15 residues. The germline gives CDR1 SGHDT, CDR2 YYEEEE. Between the trimmed V and J ends, which lost 2 bases and 0 bases, there was a span of 9 bases. DNA of the CDR3: TGTGCCAGCAGCTTTCTGGGGGGTAGCAATCAGCCCCAGCATTTT. Protein product: CASSFLGGSNQPQHF.

This clonotype has just a few counts. The V call is TRBV9, the J call TRBJ2-2; tentative D call: TRBD2 (6 bases). V lost 5 bases to trimming and J lost 1 base, with 12 bases between them. CDR1 and CDR2 (germline): SGDLS, YYNGEE. This CDR3 has 15 amino acids. The CDR3 protein is CASSGEAGNTGELFF. DNA of the CDR3: TGTGCCAGCAGTGGTGAAGCGGGGAACACCGGGGAGCTGTTTTTT.

The chain carries TRBV6-1 and TRBJ1-4; 7 nucleotides line up with TRBD1. V shed 6 bases and J 7 bases; nucleotides not matched to a gene: 8. The germline CDR1 and CDR2 sequences are MNHNS and SASEGT. This CDR3 contains 14 residues. Here the CDR3 DNA reads TGTGCCAGCAGGAAGACAGGGTTAGGTGAAAAACTGTTTTTT. Amino acid sequence: CASRKTGLGEKLFF.

The rearrangement uses TRBV7-3 and TRBJ2-7; a weak D match, TRBD2 (6 bases). The CDR3 runs to 14 residues. V lost 4 bases to trimming and J lost 2 bases, with 12 bases between them. In germline, CDR1 is SGHTA, CDR2 FQGTGA. The CDR3 spells CASSYVGLPYEQYF. The CDR3 nucleotides read TGTGCCAGCAGCTATGTAGGACTACCCTACGAGCAGTACTTC.

The chain joins TRBV10-1 to TRBJ2-1, with D perhaps matching TRBD1 (6 bases). Per the germline V gene, CDR1 is WNHNN and CDR2 is SYGVQD (reference sequence). V dropped 6 bases and J dropped 9 bases, with 15 bases sitting between them. The CDR3 is made up of 13 amino acids. The CDR3: CASSTGTYSEQFF. DNA for the CDR3: TGCGCCAGCAGCACCGGGACATATTCTGAGCAGTTCTTC.

In this sample, this clonotype turned up many times. The rearrangement joins TRBV20-1 to TRBJ1-6; 8 bases match TRBD1. CDR1 and CDR2 (germline): DFQATT, SNEGSKA (reference sequence). This CDR3 is built from 17 residues. V shed 2 bases, J shed 6 bases, and the junction held 12 bases outside the gene matches. CDR3 nucleotide sequence: TGCAGTGCTAGATTGTGGACAGGGACTCTCCCTAATTCACCCCTCCACTTT. Residues: CSARLWTGTLPNSPLHF.

J is TRBJ2-1 and V is TRBV7-8; the match to TRBD1 covers 10 bases. This CDR3 has 14 amino acids. Germline values: CDR1 SGHVS, CDR2 FQNEAQ. After removal of 4 bases from V and 9 bases from J, the junction contained 6 bases not matched to a gene. The CDR3: CASSSDRGSSEQFF. For the CDR3, the DNA is TGTGCCAGCAGCTCGGACAGGGGGAGTAGTGAGCAGTTCTTC.

This chain uses TRBV2 with TRBJ2-7, with a tentative D call TRBD1 (7 bases). The J call is uncertain, as TRBJ2-5 better fits the DNA end. The CDR3 has 13 residues. Germline CDR1 SNHLY, CDR2 FYNNEI. CDR3 amino acids: CASTYGTAGTQYF. DNA of the CDR3: TGTGCCAGCACCTACGGGACAGCGGGGACCCAGTACTTC.

Remarks on this clonotype: Given a much more abundant clone one base away, this may be a read error. The chain couples TRBV7-3 to TRBJ2-3, with D unclear. Trimming took off 5 bases at V and 0 bases at J, with 12 bases between the two ends. The CDR3 loop spans 15 amino acids. Per germline, CDR1 SGHTA and CDR2 FQGTGA. CDR3 in DNA: TGTGCCAGCAGCCCCGGTCGGCGGAGCACAGATACGCAGTATTTT. It specifies CASSPGRRSTDTQYF.

The table lists this clonotype with a few counts. The gene calls are TRBV10-3 and TRBJ2-7; D not certain. Per germline, CDR1 ENHRY and CDR2 SYGVKD. With 10 bases removed from V and 3 bases from J, the gap between germline ends came to 19 bases. CDR3 length: 14 amino acids. The CDR3: CASISGLASYEQYF. CDR3 DNA sequence: TGTGCCAGCATCTCCGGCCTGGCGAGCTACGAGCAGTACTTC.

The chain is built from TRBV27 and TRBJ2-7; D is perhaps TRBD2 (6 bases). V was pared by 11 bases and J by 3 bases, with 8 bases between. CDR1 and CDR2 from the germline V gene are MNHEY and SMNVEV (reference sequence). CDR3 length: 10 residues. In nucleotides, the CDR3 is TGTGCCTGCGGGATCTACGAGCAGTACTTC. As protein: CACGIYEQYF.

In this sample, this clonotype turned up a few times. V gene TRBV6-1 combines with J gene TRBJ1-5, with D perhaps TRBD1 (6 bases). V shed 7 bases and J shed 7 bases, with 14 bases lying between them. This CDR3 contains 13 residues. Germline CDR1 MNHNS, CDR2 SASEGT. The CDR3 spells CASTRQAGQPQHF. CDR3 bases: TGTGCCAGCACCCGACAGGCGGGACAGCCCCAGCATTTT.

The chain recombines TRBV15 with TRBJ2-7, with TRBD1 matching over 7 bases. Germline CDR1 and CDR2: LNHNV and YYDKDF (reference sequence). Trimming at V came to 1 base and at J to 3 bases, leaving 6 bases not matched to a gene. The CDR3 is 15 amino acids. The CDR3, as DNA: TGTGCCACCAGCAGAGTGGGACAGAACGACTACGAGCAGTACTTC. Residues: CATSRVGQNDYEQYF.

This clonotype has only a few counts. The chain is built from TRBV11-2 and TRBJ1-6; 8 bases map to TRBD1. Germline V gene sequence: CDR1 SGHAT, CDR2 FQNNGV. The CDR3 runs to 17 residues. Losses at the gene ends were 6 bases for V and 5 bases for J; bases not matched to a gene: 12. CDR3 nucleotides: TGTGCCAGCAGTCTCCTCCCGACAGGGGCAAATAATTCACCCCTCCACTTT. Translated, it gives CASSLLPTGANNSPLHF.

V usage is TRBV10-3 and J usage is TRBJ1-2; D perhaps matches TRBD1 (6 bases). Germline CDR1 is ENHRY and CDR2 is SYGVKD. This CDR3 is built from 15 residues. Trimming left V 3 bases short and J 4 bases short, with 15 bases between. CDR3 residues: CAISEGDIGGYGYTF. CDR3 sequence (DNA): TGTGCCATCAGTGAAGGCGATATAGGGGGCTATGGCTACACCTTC.

Remarks on this clonotype: A much more abundant neighbour one base away suggests this may be a read error. The rearrangement links TRBV5-1 to TRBJ2-2; 7 positions agree with TRBD1. This CDR3 region has 16 residues. Per germline, CDR1 SGHRS and CDR2 YFSETQ. Losses at the gene ends were 4 bases for V and 1 base for J; bases not matched to a gene: 7. The DNA of the CDR3 is TGCGCCAGCAGCGGCGGACAGGTACGGAACACCGGGGAGCTGTTTTTT. It encodes CASSGGQVRNTGELFF.

This clonotype was recorded at least ten times. The chain links TRBV29-1 to TRBJ1-1; maybe TRBD1 (6 bases). The CDR3 is 14 amino acids. CDR1 SQVTM and CDR2 ANQGSEA come from the germline V gene. Trimming stripped 6 bases from V and 7 bases from J, with 21 bases between. In DNA, the CDR3 is TGCAGCGTGTTAACGAGAGGGGACAACTATGAAGCTTTCTTT. Its translation is CSVLTRGDNYEAFF.

CDR3 coding DNA: TGCAGTGCGCCCGCGACAGGGGGCAATGACGGGGAGCTGTTTTTT. It is translated as CSAPATGGNDGELFF. The chain has TRBV20-1 and TRBJ2-2; 10 bases line up with TRBD1. CDR1 is DFQATT and CDR2 is SNEGSKA in the germline V gene (reference sequence). CDR3 length: 15 residues. The junction had 11 bases not matched to a gene; V was cut back by 6 bases and J by 7 bases.